Each of the 3 T cell receptor beta chains below was sequenced from the same sample in a study of molecular identifiers for immune sequencing clone quantification. TCRdb redid the calling of the PCR reads with MiXCR, one entry per CDR3 protein. The profile covers under 600,000 distinct CDR3 sequences, with 20% to 25% appearing a single time and approximately 0.84% taken by the ten largest. Sequenced input: naive CD8+ T cells from blood, with Jurkat cell RNA spiked in. As for subset: FACS-sorted CD8+CD4-CCR7+CD45RA+ naive T cells. The receptor set was obtained from a human donor in good health. Some libraries in this study had Jurkat cell RNA spiked in.

This clonotype was detected many times. The DNA for the CDR3 is TGTGCCAGCAGTCCCATTGGGACCGGAGGTTCCCAGCCCCAGCATTTT. Its translation is CASSPIGTGGSQPQHF. The chain combines TRBV27 with TRBJ1-5, with a possible D match to TRBD1 (5 bases). The germline V and J ends were trimmed by 5 bases and 7 bases, with 21 bases remaining between them. The CDR3 spans 16 residues. Germline values: CDR1 MNHEY, CDR2 SMNVEV (reference sequence).

Regarding this clonotype: A read error may be the cause here, since a much bigger clone is one base away. This chain uses TRBV7-9 with TRBJ1-1; D gene uncertain. The CDR3 is 14 residues long. The V gene's germline CDR1 is SEHNR and CDR2 FQNEAQ (reference sequence). CDR3 loop: CAGRKEVRDTEAFF. As DNA, the CDR3 is TGTGCCGGCAGGAAAGAGGTTAGGGACACTGAAGCTTTCTTT.

The sample holds a few counts of this clonotype. The junction departs from the called germline gene at one end, perhaps through a read error. The chain is built from TRBV12-3 or TRBV12-4 and TRBJ2-7; 7 bases agree with TRBD1. There are 18 residues in the CDR3. CDR3 in amino acids: CASSLSLSFGTAPYEQYF. The DNA for the CDR3 is TGTGCCAGCAGTTTAAGTCTGTCTTTCGGGACAGCCCCCTATGAGCAGTACTTC.